The 11 T cell receptor beta chains below were found in one sample sequenced in a study of T-cell memory formation after mild COVID-19. From the 5' RACE reads, TCRdb called clonotypes with MiXCR, one entry per CDR3 protein. This sample has hundreds of thousands of distinct CDR3 sequences; approximately 25% occur once, and the top ten carry approximately 12%. The source material was PBMCs or a T cell subset sorted from them (not recorded which). The receptors were gathered from an adult woman who had mild COVID-19 (a few samples of this study predate the infection). Cell type and time point are not known.

The sample holds a few counts of this clonotype. The chain recombines TRBV12-3 or TRBV12-4 with TRBJ2-7, with unresolved D. V was pared by 3 bases and J by 2 bases, with 8 bases between. The CDR3 runs 13 residues. The DNA for the CDR3 is TGTGCCAGCAGTTTTTCATCTACCTACGAGCAGTACTTC. Its translation: CASSFSSTYEQYF.

This clonotype was recorded once. This chain uses TRBV9 with TRBJ1-2; the D is unclear. The ends were cut back, 2 bases at V and 4 bases at J, with 6 bases in the middle. The length of the CDR3 is 12 residues. Germline V gene lookup returns CDR1 SGDLS and CDR2 YYNGEE. The CDR3 loop reads CASSVGTYGYTF. The CDR3, as DNA: TGTGCCAGCAGCGTCGGAACCTATGGCTACACCTTC.

This clonotype has more than one count but fewer than ten. V is TRBV6-5 and J is TRBJ2-6; no clear D gene. Germline V lookup: CDR1 MNHEY, CDR2 SVGAGI. The CDR3 has 16 residues. V gave up 0 bases and J gave up 0 bases, with 6 bases separating them. CDR3 region: CASSYSRSSGANVLTF. DNA for the CDR3: TGTGCCAGCAGTTACTCCAGGTCCTCTGGGGCCAACGTCCTGACTTTC.

In its sample, this clonotype was seen once. The chain joins TRBV2 to TRBJ2-1; 8 bases line up with TRBD2. J lost 5 bases, V lost 8 bases, and 14 bases had no gene match. The V gene's germline CDR1 is SNHLY and CDR2 FYNNEI. This CDR3 region has 16 residues. CDR3 in amino acids: CASGFPLAGGNNEQFF. CDR3 bases: TGTGCCAGCGGTTTCCCTCTAGCGGGTGGAAACAATGAGCAGTTCTTC.

This clonotype was counted a few times. J is TRBJ2-1 and V is TRBV6-5; no firm D call. The CDR3 loop spans 14 amino acids. CDR1 is MNHEY and CDR2 is SVGAGI in the germline V gene. Trimming shortened V by 2 bases and J by 6 bases, and 11 bases separated the two germline ends. The CDR3 reads CASSYASLRNEQFF. DNA for the CDR3: TGTGCCAGCAGTTACGCAAGCTTACGCAATGAGCAGTTCTTC.

V and J are TRBV7-9 and TRBJ2-2; maybe TRBD1 (5 bases). This CDR3 spans 15 amino acids. V was trimmed by 2 bases and J by 0 bases, leaving 7 bases between them. Looked up from germline, CDR1 is SEHNR and CDR2 is FQNEAQ (reference sequence). Here the CDR3 DNA reads TGTGCCAGCAGCTTACCACAGGCGAACACCGGGGAGCTGTTTTTT. As protein: CASSLPQANTGELFF.

This clonotype was seen more than once but under ten times. The CDR3 DNA reads as TGTGCCAGCAGCTCCCCAGGAGACAGGGAGGTGATGAACACTGAAGCTTTCTTT. Translating it yields CASSSPGDREVMNTEAFF. The chain is built from TRBV12-3 or TRBV12-4 and TRBJ1-1; the match to TRBD1 covers 7 bases. The CDR3 is 18 amino acids. V dropped 6 bases and J dropped 0; count of bases not matched to a gene: 16.

This clonotype was recorded a few times. This chain links TRBV7-9 with TRBJ1-1; D is uncertain. The CDR3 totals 16 residues. In germline, CDR1 is SEHNR, CDR2 FQNEAQ (reference sequence). Trimming took off 5 bases at V and 4 bases at J, with 20 bases between the two ends. For the CDR3, the DNA is TGTGCCAGCAGCCCCCGGCCCCAAGGTTTTGGCACTGAAGCTTTCTTT. This encodes CASSPRPQGFGTEAFF.

The rearrangement uses TRBV2 and TRBJ2-1, with 8 bases aligning to TRBD1. This CDR3 is built from 13 residues. CDR1 is SNHLY, CDR2 FYNNEI, per germline. V shed 6 bases and J 10 bases; nucleotides not matched to a gene: 8. The CDR3: CASSRQGRGEQFF. CDR3 sequence (DNA): TGTGCCAGCAGCCGACAGGGGAGAGGCGAGCAGTTCTTC.

This clonotype turned up a few times. The rearrangement joins TRBV6-6 to TRBJ1-4, with D possibly TRBD1 on 5 matching bases. The germline V gene encodes CDR1 MNHNY and CDR2 SVGAGI (reference sequence). The CDR3 length is 18 residues. V was pared by 0 bases and J by 6 bases, with 20 bases between. The CDR3 is CASSYSTWNRPQYEKLFF. CDR3 sequence (DNA): TGTGCCAGCAGTTACTCTACTTGGAACAGGCCCCAATATGAAAAACTGTTTTTT.

The chain combines TRBV7-8 with TRBJ2-7; D possibly corresponds to TRBD2 (7 bases). The CDR3 is 18 residues long. The V and J ends lost 5 bases and 6 bases respectively, with 29 bases between them. CDR1 is SGHVS and CDR2 is FQNEAQ in the germline V gene. This CDR3 is CASSRHMGRGAPRSEQYF. DNA for the CDR3: TGTGCCAGCAGCCGACACATGGGTCGGGGGGCACCCCGGAGCGAGCAGTACTTC.